The clone carrying this T cell receptor beta chain was counted a few times. With 0 bases removed from V and 1 base from J, the gap between germline ends came to 10 bases. CDR3 length: 16 residues. The germline V gene encodes CDR1 LNHDA and CDR2 SQIVND (reference sequence). These data are taken from a study of blood T cell repertoires in COVID-19. The method was immunoSEQ multiplex PCR; TCRdb's version includes in-frame clones alone and lacks a portion of them. The sample holds tens of thousands of clones, around two thirds seen once. V and J are TRBV19 and TRBJ1-5, with D perhaps TRBD1 (5 bases). The sequenced material came from peripheral blood. The receptor was isolated from a man between 65 and 79 years old with COVID-19, enrolled during active disease. This chain's CDR3 is CASSIDLYRSNQPQHF. The CDR3 DNA reads TGTGCCAGTAGTATAGATCTCTACAGGAGCAATCAGCCCCAGCATTTT.